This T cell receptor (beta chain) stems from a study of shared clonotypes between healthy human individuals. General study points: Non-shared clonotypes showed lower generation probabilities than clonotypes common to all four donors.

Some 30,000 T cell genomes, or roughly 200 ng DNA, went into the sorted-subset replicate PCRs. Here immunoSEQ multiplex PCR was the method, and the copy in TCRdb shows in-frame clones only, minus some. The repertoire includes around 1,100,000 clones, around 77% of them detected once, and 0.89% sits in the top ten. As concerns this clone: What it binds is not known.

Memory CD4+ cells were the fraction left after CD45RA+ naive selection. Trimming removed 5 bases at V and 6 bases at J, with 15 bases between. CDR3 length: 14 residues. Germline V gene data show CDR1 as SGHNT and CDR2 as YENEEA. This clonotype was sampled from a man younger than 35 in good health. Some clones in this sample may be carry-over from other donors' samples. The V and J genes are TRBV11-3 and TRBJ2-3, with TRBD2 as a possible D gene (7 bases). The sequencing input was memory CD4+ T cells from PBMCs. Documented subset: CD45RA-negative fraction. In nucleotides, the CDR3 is TGTGCCAGCAGCCCAGCCGGGGGGCGGGATACGCAGTATTTT. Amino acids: CASSPAGGRDTQYF.